This TCR beta chain was recorded in a study of blood T cell repertoires in COVID-19. For the study at large: Both acute and convalescent COVID-19 samples were obtained from the United States, Italy and Spain. Sources were T cells, B-cell-depleted T cells, or PBMCs; the material itself was cDNA or gDNA.

Germline CDR1 reads MDHEN; CDR2 reads SYDVKM. The CDR3 has 15 amino acids. V trimming: 2 bases; J trimming: 2 bases; junction bases outside the gene matches: 0. Methods used by the authors: Estimation of nucleated cell counts relied on the amplification of reference gene primers. Some clones are missing from TCRdb's copy, which holds only in-frame ones; the method was immunoSEQ multiplex PCR. V, J and clone size are those of that table, while D and trimming were read from the DNA. The sample includes around 160,000 clones, roughly 79% of them seen just once. Material: peripheral blood. The V gene is TRBV28, the J gene TRBJ2-1, with 10 positions matching TRBD1. The TCR was taken from a human donor with acute or convalescent COVID-19. The donor label of this sample is uncertain. The CDR3 spells CASSLGTGAYNEQFF. CDR3 in DNA: TGTGCCAGCAGTTTAGGGACAGGGGCCTACAATGAGCAGTTCTTC.